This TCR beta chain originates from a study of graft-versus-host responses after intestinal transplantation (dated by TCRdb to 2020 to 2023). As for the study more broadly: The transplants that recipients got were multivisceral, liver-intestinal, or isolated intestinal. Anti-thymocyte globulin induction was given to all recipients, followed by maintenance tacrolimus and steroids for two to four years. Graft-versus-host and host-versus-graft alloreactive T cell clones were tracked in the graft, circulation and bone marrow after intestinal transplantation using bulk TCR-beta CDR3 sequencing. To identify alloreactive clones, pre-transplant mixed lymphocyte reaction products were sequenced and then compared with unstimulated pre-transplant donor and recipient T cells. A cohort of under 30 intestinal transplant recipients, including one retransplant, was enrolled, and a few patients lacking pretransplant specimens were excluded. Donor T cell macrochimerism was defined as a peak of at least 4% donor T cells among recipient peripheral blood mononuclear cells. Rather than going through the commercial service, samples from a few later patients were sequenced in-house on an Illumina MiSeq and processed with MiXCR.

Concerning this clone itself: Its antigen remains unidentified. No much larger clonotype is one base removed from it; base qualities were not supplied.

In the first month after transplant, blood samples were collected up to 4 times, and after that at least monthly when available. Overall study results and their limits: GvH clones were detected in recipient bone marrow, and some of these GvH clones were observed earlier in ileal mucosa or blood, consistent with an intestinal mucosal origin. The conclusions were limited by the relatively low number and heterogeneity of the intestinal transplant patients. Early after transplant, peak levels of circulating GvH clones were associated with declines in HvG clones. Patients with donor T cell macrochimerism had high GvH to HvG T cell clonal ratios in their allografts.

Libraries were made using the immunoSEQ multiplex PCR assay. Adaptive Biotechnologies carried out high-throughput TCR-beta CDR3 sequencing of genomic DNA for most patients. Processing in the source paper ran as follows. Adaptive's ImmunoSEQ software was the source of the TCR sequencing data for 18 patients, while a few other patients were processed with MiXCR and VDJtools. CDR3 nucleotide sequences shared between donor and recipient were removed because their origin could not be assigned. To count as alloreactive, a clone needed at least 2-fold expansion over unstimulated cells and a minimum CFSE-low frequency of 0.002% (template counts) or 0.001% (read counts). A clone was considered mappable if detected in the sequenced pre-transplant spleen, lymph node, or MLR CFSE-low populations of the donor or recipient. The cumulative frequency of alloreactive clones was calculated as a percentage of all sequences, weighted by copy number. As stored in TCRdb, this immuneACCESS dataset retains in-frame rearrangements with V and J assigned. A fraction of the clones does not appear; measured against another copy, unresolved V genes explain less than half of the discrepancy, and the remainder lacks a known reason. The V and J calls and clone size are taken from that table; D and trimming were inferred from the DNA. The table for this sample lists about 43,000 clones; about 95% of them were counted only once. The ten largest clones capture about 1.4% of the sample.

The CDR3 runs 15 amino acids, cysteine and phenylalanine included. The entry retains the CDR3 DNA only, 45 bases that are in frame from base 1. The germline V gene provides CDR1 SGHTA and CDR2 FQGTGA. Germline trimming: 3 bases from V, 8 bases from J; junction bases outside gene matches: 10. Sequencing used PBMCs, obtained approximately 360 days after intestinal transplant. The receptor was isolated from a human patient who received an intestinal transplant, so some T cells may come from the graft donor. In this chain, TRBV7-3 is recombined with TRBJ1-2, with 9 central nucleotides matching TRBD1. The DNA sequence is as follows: TGTGCCAGCAGCTTGTCCGGGACAGGGAGTAGCGGCTACACCTTC. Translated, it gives CASSLSGTGSSGYTF. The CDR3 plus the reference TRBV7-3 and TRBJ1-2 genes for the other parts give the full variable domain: GAGVSQTPSNKVTEKGKYVELRCDPISGHTALYWYRQSLGQGPEFLIYFQGTGAADDSGLPNDRFFAVRPEGSVSTLKIQRTERGDSAVYLCASSLSGTGSSGYTFGSGTRLTVV.